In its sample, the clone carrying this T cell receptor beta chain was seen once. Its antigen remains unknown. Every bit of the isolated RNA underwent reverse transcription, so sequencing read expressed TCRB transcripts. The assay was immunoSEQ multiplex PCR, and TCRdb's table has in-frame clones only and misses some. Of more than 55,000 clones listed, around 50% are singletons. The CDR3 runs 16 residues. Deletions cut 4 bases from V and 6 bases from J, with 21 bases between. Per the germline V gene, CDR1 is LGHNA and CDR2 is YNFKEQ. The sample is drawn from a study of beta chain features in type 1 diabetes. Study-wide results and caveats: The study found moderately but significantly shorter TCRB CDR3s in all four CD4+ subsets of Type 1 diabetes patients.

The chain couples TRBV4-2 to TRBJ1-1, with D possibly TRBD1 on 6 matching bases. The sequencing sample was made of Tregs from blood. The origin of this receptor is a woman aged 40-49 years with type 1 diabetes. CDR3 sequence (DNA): TGTGCCAGCAGCCGACTTGCTACAGGGAACAGCGCTGAAGCTTTCTTT. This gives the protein CASSRLATGNSAEAFF.